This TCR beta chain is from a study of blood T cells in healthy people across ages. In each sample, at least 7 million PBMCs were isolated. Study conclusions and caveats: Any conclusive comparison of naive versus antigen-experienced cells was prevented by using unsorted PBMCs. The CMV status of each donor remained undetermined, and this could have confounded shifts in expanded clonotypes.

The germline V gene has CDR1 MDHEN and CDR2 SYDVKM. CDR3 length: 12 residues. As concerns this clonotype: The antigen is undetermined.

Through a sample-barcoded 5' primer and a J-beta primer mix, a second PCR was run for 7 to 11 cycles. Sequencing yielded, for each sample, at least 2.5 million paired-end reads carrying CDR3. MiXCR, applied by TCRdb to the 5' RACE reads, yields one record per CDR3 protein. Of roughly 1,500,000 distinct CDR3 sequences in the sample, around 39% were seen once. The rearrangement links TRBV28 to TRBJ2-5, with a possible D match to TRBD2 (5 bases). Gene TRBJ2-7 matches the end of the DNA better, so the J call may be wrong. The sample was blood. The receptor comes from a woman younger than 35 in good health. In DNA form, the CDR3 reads TGTGCCAGCGGCCTACTAGTCTACGAGCAGTACTTC. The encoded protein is CASGLLVYEQYF.